The TCR beta chain under discussion was sequenced for a study of OX40 agonist ivuxolimab in advanced cancers. Autoimmune disease history or systemic immunosuppression was exclusionary. Produced via immunoSEQ multiplex PCR; TCRdb's table is partial and in-frame only. The sample includes some 71,000 clones, 80% to 85% seen only once; the top ten take about 7.4%. Findings and caveats of the study: Mean expanded clone counts were higher in CD8+ than CD4+ T cells.

Comment on this clone: Its antigen is as yet unknown.

The junction had 5 bases not matched to a gene; V was cut back by 4 bases and J by 6 bases. Germline values: CDR1 SQVTM, CDR2 ANQGSEA. The CDR3 covers 12 residues. This chain joins TRBV29-1 and TRBJ1-1, with TRBD1 matching over 7 bases. The source was CD4+ or CD8+ T cells sorted from blood, collected in a trial of the OX40 agonist ivuxolimab. This receptor was obtained from an adult with an advanced solid tumor such as melanoma, head and neck, liver or kidney cancer. As DNA, the CDR3 is TGCAGCGTTGGGGGACAGACCCCTGAAGCTTTCTTT. This translates into CSVGGQTPEAFF. The full variable domain, its missing parts supplied by reference TRBV29-1 and TRBJ1-1, is SAVISQKPSRDICQRGTSLTIQCQVDSQVTMMFWYRQQPGQSLTLIATANQGSEATYESGFVIDKFPISRPNLTFSTLTVSNMSPEDSSIYLCSVGGQTPEAFFGQGTRLTVV.